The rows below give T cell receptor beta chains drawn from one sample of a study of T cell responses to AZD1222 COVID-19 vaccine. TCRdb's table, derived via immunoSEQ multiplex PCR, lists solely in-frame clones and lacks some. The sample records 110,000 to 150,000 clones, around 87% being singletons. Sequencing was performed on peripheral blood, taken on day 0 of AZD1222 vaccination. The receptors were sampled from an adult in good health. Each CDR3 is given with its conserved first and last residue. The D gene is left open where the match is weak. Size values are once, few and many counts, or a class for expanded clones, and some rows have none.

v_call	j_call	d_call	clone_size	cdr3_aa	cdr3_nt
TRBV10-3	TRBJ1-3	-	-	CAIRTEYSGNTIYF	TGTGCCATTAGGACGGAGTACTCTGGAAACACCATATATTTT
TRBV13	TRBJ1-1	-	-	CASSRRSGGTEAFF	TGTGCCAGCAGCCGGAGGTCCGGGGGCACTGAAGCTTTCTTT
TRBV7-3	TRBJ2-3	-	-	CASSLGLITDTQYF	TGTGCCAGCAGCCTGGGACTGATCACAGATACGCAGTATTTT
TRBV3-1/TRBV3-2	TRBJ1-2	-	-	CASTPLATAFEDGYTF	TGTGCCAGCACTCCCCTCGCGACTGCGTTCGAGGATGGCTACACCTTC
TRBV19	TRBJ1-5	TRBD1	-	CASSIPRQGGRPQHF	TGTGCCAGTAGTATCCCGAGACAGGGCGGACGGCCCCAGCATTTT
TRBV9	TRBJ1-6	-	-	CASSARQNSPLHF	TGTGCCAGCAGCGCAAGACAGAATTCACCCCTCCACTTT
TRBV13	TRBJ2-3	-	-	CASSSTGDSYTDTQYF	TGTGCCAGCAGCTCAACAGGGGACTCCTACACAGATACGCAGTATTTT
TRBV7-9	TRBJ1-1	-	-	CASSPGLGGADEAFF	TGTGCCAGCAGCCCAGGCCTGGGGGGGGCTGATGAAGCTTTCTTT
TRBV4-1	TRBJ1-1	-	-	CASSQETGLMNTEAFF	TGCGCCAGCAGCCAAGAGACAGGACTAATGAACACTGAAGCTTTCTTT
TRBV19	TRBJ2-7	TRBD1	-	CASSRTGAYEQYF	TGTGCCAGTAGTAGGACAGGGGCCTACGAGCAGTACTTC
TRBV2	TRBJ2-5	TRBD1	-	CASSEGGTGLGGTQYF	TGTGCCAGCAGTGAAGGAGGGACAGGGCTAGGAGGGACCCAGTACTTC
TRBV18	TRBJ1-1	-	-	CASSPRELMWENTEAFF	TGTGCCAGCTCACCTCGGGAGCTAATGTGGGAAAACACTGAAGCTTTCTTT
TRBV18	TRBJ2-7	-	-	CASSPQGDINEQYF	TGTGCCAGCTCACCCCAAGGGGACATAAACGAGCAGTACTTC
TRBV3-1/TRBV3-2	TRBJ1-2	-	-	CASSQAGVKNYGYTF	TGTGCCAGCAGCCAAGCCGGTGTCAAGAACTATGGCTACACCTTC
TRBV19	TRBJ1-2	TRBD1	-	CASSIQTGEFGYGYTF	TGTGCCAGTAGTATTCAGACAGGGGAGTTTGGCTATGGCTACACCTTC
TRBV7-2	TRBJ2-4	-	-	CASSLGVIRQEKNIQYF	TGTGCCAGCAGCTTAGGAGTTATTCGACAGGAGAAAAACATTCAGTACTTC
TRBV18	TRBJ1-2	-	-	CASSPLGGRANYGYTF	TGTGCCAGCTCGCCTCTCGGCGGTCGAGCTAACTATGGCTACACCTTC
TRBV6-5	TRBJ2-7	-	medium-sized	CASSPTGRKQYF	TGTGCCAGCAGCCCCACAGGGAGAAAGCAGTACTTC
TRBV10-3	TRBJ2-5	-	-	CAISVGTAGSKETQYF	TGTGCCATCAGTGTCGGGACAGCGGGATCTAAAGAGACCCAGTACTTC